This T cell receptor (beta chain) comes out of a study of control samples from healthy donors and cancer patients. Method: immunoSEQ multiplex PCR; TCRdb's copy keeps in-frame clones and lacks some. The sample shows fewer than 200,000 clones, under 96% of them seen only once. V lost 2 bases to trimming and J lost 16 bases, with 13 bases between them. Germline loops: CDR1 SGHKS, CDR2 YYEKEE (reference sequence). This CDR3 is built from 11 residues. The rearrangement links TRBV5-5 to TRBJ2-1; D possibly matches TRBD1 or TRBD2 (6 bases each). This TCR derives from a woman aged 25 to 39 in good health. The source material was blood. CDR3 in amino acids: CASSLGTGAFF. The CDR3 coding sequence is TGTGCCAGCAGCTTAGGGACGGGGGCTTTCTTC. The variable domain in full, completed from reference TRBV5-5 and TRBJ2-1, reads DAGVTQSPTHLIKTRGQQVTLRCSPISGHKSVSWYQQVLGQGPQFIFQYYEKEERGRGNFPDRFSARQFPNYSSELNVNALLLGDSALYLCASSLGTGAFFGPGTRLTVL.